This paragraph covers one TCR beta chain sequence. These data come from a study of blood T cells in healthy people across ages. Germline-derived CDR1 and CDR2 are MDHEN and SYDVKM. This CDR3 is built from 15 residues. The V and J ends lost 10 bases and 0 bases, in that order; junction bases with no gene match: 11. A second PCR of 7 to 11 cycles used a sample-barcoded 5' primer and a J-beta primer mix. One entry per CDR3 protein results from TCRdb running MiXCR on the 5' RACE reads. The profile shows 540,000 or so distinct CDR3 sequences, around 24% of them singletons. These data also formed part of another study, on T cells of mothers and their children. That source reports: In each mother, TCR beta CDR3 reads exceeded 8 million; in each child, they numbered some 3 million.

Sequencing was done on a sample of blood. The gene calls are TRBV28 and TRBJ1-1, with 7 bases aligning to TRBD1. This receptor was obtained from a boy between 5 and 17 years old in good health. CDR3 residues: CATVSGTAMNTEAFF. CDR3 DNA: TGTGCCACCGTCTCCGGGACAGCCATGAACACTGAAGCTTTCTTT.